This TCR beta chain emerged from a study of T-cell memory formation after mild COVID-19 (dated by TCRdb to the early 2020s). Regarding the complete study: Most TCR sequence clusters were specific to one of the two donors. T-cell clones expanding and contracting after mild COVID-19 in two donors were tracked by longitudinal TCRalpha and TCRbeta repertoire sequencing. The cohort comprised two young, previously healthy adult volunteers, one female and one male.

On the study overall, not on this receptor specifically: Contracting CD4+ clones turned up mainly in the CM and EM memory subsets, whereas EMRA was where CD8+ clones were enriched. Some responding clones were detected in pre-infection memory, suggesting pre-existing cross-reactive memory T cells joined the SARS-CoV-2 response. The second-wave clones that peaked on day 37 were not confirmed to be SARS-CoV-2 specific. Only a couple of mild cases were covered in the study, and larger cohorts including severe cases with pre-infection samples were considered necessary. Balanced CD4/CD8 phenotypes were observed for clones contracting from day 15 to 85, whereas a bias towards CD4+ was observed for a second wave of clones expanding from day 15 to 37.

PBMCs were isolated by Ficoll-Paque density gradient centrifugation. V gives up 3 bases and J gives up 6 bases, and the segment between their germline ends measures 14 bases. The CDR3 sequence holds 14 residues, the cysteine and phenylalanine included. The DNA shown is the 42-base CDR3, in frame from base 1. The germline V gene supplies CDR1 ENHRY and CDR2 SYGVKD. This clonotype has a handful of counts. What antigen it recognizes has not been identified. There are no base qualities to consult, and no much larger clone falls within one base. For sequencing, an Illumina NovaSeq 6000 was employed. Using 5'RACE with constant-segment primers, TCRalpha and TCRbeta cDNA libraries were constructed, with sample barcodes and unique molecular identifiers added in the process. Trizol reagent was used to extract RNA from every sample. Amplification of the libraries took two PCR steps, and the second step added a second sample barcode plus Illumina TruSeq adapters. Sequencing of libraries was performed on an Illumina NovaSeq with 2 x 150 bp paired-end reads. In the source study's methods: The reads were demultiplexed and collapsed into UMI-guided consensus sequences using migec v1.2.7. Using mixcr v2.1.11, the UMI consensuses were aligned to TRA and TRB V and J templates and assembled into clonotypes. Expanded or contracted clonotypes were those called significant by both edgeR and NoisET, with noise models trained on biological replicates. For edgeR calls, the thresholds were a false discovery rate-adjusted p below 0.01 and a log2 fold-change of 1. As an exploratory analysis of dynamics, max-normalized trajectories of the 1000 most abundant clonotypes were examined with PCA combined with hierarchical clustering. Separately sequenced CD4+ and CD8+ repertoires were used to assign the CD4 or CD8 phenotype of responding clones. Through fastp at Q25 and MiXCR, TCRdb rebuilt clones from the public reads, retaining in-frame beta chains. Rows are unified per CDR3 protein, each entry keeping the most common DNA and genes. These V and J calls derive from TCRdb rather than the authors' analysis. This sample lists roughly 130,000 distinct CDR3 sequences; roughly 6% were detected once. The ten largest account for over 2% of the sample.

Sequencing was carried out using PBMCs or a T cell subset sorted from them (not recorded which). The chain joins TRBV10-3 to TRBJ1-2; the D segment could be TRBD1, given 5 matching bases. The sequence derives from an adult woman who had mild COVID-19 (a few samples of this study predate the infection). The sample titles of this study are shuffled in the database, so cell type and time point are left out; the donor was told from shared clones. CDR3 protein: CAISDPGRENGYTF. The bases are TGTGCCATCAGTGACCCAGGGCGGGAGAATGGCTACACCTTC.